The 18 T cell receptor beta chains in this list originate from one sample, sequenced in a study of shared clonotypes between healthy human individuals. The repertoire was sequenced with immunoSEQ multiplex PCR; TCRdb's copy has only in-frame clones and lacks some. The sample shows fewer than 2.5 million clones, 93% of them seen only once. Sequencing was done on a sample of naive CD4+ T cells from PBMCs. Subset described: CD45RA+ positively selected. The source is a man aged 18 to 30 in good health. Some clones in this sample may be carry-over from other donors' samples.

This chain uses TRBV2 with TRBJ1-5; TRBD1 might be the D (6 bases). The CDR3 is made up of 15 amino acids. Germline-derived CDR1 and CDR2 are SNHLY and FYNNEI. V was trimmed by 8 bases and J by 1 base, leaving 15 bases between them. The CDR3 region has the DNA TGTGCCAGCTCGGGGGCAGGATTGAGCAATCAGCCCCAGCATTTT. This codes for CASSGAGLSNQPQHF.

CDR3 sequence: CASSEQGKGNQPQHF. The DNA of the CDR3 is TGTGCCAGCAGTGAACAGGGAAAGGGCAATCAGCCCCAGCATTTT. The V gene is TRBV7-9, the J gene TRBJ1-5; a possible D gene is TRBD1 (6 bases). The CDR3 sequence is 15 residues long. Germline values: CDR1 SEHNR, CDR2 FQNEAQ (reference sequence). Deletions cut 6 bases from V and 2 bases from J, with 14 bases between.

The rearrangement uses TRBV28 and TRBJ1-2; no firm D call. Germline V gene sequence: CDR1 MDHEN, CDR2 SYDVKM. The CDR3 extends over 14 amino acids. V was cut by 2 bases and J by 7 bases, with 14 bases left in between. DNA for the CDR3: TGTGCCAGCAGTTTAAAGGGAATGGTCTCTGGCTACACCTTC. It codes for CASSLKGMVSGYTF.

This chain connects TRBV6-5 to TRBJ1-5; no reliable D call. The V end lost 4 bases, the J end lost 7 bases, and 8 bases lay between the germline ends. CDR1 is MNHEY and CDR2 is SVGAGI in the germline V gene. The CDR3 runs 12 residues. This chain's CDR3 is CASSLTRQPQHF. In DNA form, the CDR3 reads TGTGCCAGCAGTTTGACGCGGCAGCCCCAGCATTTT.

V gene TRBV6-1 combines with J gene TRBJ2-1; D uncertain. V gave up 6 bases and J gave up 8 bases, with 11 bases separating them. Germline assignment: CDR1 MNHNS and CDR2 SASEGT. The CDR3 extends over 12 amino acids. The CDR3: CASRGPSDEQFF. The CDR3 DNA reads TGTGCCAGCAGGGGCCCATCGGATGAGCAGTTCTTC.

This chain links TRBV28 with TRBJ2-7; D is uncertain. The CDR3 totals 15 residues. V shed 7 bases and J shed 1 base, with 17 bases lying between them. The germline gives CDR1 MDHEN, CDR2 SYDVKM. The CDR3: CASTGFSVGSYEQYF. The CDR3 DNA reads TGTGCCAGCACCGGATTCAGCGTTGGGTCCTACGAGCAGTACTTC.

CDR3 sequence (DNA): TGCGCCAGCAGCTTGAGTAGTTTGAGCACCGGGGAGCTGTTTTTT. This codes for CASSLSSLSTGELFF. The chain employs TRBV5-1 and TRBJ2-2, with D unclear. Germline V lookup: CDR1 SGHRS, CDR2 YFSETQ. The CDR3 spans 15 residues. V lost 1 base, J lost 4 bases, and 11 bases lay in between.

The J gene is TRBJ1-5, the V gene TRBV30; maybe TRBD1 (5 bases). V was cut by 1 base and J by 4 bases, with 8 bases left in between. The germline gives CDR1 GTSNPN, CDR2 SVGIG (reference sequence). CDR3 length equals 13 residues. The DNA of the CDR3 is TGTGCCTGGAGTGACTCAGGGAATCAGCCCCAGCATTTT. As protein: CAWSDSGNQPQHF. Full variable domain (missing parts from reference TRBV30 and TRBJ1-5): SQTIHQWPATLVQPVGSPLSLECTVEGTSNPNLYWYRQAAGRGLQLLFYSVGIGQISSEVPQNLSASRPQDRQFILSSKKLLLSDSGFYLCAWSDSGNQPQHFGDGTRLSIL.

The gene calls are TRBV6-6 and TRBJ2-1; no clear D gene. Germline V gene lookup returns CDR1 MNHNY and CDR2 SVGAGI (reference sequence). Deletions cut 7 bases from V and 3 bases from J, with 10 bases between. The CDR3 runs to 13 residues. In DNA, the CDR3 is TGTGCCAGCAAAATCGGCAGCTACAATGAGCAGTTCTTC. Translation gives CASKIGSYNEQFF.

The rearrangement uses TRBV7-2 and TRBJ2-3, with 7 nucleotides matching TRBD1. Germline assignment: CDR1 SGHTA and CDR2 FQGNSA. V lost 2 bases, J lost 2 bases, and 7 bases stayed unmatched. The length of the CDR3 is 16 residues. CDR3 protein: CASSLTSDRPTDTQYF. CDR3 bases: TGTGCCAGCAGCTTAACGTCGGACAGGCCCACAGATACGCAGTATTTT.

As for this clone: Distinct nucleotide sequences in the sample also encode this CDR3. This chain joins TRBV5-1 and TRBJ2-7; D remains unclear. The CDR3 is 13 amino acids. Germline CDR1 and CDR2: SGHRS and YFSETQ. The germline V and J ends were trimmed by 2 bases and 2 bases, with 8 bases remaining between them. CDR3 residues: CASSFEAPYEQYF. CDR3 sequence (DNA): TGCGCCAGCAGCTTTGAAGCGCCCTACGAGCAGTACTTC.

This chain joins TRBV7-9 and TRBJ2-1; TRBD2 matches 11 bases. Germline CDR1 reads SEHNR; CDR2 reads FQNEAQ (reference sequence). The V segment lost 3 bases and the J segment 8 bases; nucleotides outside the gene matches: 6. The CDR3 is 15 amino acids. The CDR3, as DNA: TGTGCCAGCAGCTTTAGCGGGAGGGCCGGCTATGAGCAGTTCTTC. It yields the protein CASSFSGRAGYEQFF.

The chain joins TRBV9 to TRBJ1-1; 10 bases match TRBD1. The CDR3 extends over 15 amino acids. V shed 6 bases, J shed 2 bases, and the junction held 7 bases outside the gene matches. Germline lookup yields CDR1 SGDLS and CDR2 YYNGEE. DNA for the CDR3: TGTGCCAGCAAACCGGGACAGGGGACAAACACTGAAGCTTTCTTT. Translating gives CASKPGQGTNTEAFF.

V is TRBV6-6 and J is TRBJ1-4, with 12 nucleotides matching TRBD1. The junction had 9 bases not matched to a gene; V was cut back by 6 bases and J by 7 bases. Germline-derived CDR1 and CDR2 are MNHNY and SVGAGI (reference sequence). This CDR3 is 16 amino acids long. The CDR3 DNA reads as TGTGCCAGCAGAAGGGACAGGGGGCGGGACGGTGAAAAACTGTTTTTT. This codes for CASRRDRGRDGEKLFF.

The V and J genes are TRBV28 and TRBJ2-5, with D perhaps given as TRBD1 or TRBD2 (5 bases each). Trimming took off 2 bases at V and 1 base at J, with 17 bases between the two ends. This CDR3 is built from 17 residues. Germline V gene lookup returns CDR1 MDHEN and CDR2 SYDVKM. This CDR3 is CASSLGNLGPRQETQYF. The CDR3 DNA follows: TGTGCCAGCAGTTTAGGAAACCTGGGACCCCGCCAAGAGACCCAGTACTTC.

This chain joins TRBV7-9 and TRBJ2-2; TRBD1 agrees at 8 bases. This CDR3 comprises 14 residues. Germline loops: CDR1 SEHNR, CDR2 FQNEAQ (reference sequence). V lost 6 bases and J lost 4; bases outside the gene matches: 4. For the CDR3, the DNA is TGTGCCAGCAGGGACAGGGCGGCCACCGGGGAGCTGTTTTTT. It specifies CASRDRAATGELFF.

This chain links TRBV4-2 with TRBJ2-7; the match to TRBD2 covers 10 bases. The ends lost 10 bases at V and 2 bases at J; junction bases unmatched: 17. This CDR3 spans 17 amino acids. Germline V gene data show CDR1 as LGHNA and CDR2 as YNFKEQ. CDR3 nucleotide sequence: TGTGCCACTCAAAGGAGGCTAGCGGGAGAGGCGCCCTACGAGCAGTACTTC. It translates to CATQRRLAGEAPYEQYF.

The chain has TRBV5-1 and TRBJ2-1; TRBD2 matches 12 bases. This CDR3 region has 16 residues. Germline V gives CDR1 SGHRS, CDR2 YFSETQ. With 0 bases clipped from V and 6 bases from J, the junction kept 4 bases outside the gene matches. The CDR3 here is CASSLGTSGDFNEQFF. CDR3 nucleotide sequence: TGCGCCAGCAGCTTGGGGACTAGCGGGGACTTCAATGAGCAGTTCTTC.